This TCR beta chain was observed in a study of STAT5B mutations in CD4+ large granular lymphocyte leukemia (dated 2022 in TCRdb). Context from the whole study: Among the healthy controls, the CDR3 'QG' motif was associated with a particular HLA allele. The purity of purified fractions was confirmed by flow cytometry on FACSCanto II or FACSVerse to exceed 95% among lymphocytes. TCRbeta repertoires of CD4+ T-cell large granular lymphocyte leukemia patients were compared with those of healthy blood donors.

CDR1 is given as LNHDA and CDR2 as SQIVND, both from the germline V gene (reference sequence). Here V drops 3 bases and J drops 4 bases, and the junction holds 9 bases not matched to any gene. Inclusive of the bounding cysteine and phenylalanine, the CDR3 is 16 residues long. This entry keeps only the CDR3 DNA: 48 bases, framed from base 1. What the work shows at the level of the full study, not this receptor alone: Each patient's main leukemic clonotypes were private, but approximately 23% of these clonotypes showed up at low frequency in the non-leukemic repertoires of other patients. CD4-sorted patient repertoires appeared more clonal than healthy CD4+ repertoires, and this difference persisted after removing the putative leukemic clones. Data were not HLA-matched; higher clonality in CD4+ versus CD8+ T-LGLL could reflect the relatively small sample size. TRBV06-family usage was enriched among the top patient clones (8/27) compared with healthy controls (2/35).

On this clone: No cognate antigen has been identified for it. Nothing much larger sits one base from this clone, and base qualities are not available.

The immunoSEQ assay at survey resolution was used to sequence TCRbeta rearrangements from genomic DNA. In the source study's methods: In the TCR sequencing data, the lowest productive clonotype frequency that could be detected was 2.59 x 10-5. Only productive TCRbeta rearrangements, meaning sequences that were complete and in-frame, were kept for the analyses. Simpson clonality, calculated in the immunoSEQ Analyzer version 3.0, was used as the measure of sample clonality. Based on frequency, clones were grouped as very rare, small, medium, large (1-20%) or hyperexpanded (>20%). Generation probabilities were estimated with OLGA 1.2.3, V-gene circos plots were generated with VDJtools, specificities were searched for in VDJdb, and CDR3 motifs were identified with GLIPH. The source is immuneACCESS, and TCRdb retained only in-frame sequences with V and J called. Part of the clones is not carried over; for the studies checked, unresolved V genes explain less than half of this, and the remainder is unexplained. V and J calls and clone size are given by that table; D and trimming were obtained from the DNA. For this sample there are some 40,000 clones; approximately 85% appear just once. The top ten constitute approximately 1.3% of the sample.

Healthy controls were roughly 40 blood donors whose buffy coats came from the Finnish Red Cross blood service. All TCR-sequenced material derived from peripheral blood: patient blood samples and healthy donor buffy coats. Ficoll-Hypaque gradient centrifugation was used to isolate peripheral blood mononuclear cells. For the healthy controls, CD4+ cells were obtained from buffy coats by magnetic purification. Genomic DNA was extracted with the Gentra Puregene Cell and Tissue kit and quantified on a Qubit 2.0 fluorometer. The rearranged segments are TRBV19 and TRBJ2-1; the junction holds 7 bases that match TRBD2. The sequence came from a human donor in good health. The source material was CD4+ T cells from blood buffy coats. CDR3 sequence: CASSISAGARYNEQFF. The sequenced DNA: TGTGCCAGTAGTATTTCGGCGGGAGCCAGGTACAATGAGCAGTTCTTC.